This T cell receptor (beta chain) was sequenced in a study of CD8 T cells in ankylosing spondylitis (dated by TCRdb to the late 2010s). Regarding the research as a whole: The study profiled T cell receptor beta repertoires in healthy donors and ankylosing spondylitis patients to find disease-linked TCR variants. The full study cohort was made up of about 24 ankylosing spondylitis patients and 108 healthy donors. Peripheral blood was sampled, and synovial fluid was additionally collected from ankylosing spondylitis patients.

In the case of this clonotype: Its antigen is currently not known. The sample holds no much larger clone one base away, and base qualities are not on file.

TCRdb shows the sequencer as Illumina HiSeq 2500. TCR beta libraries were prepared by quantitative 5'-RACE with molecular barcodes. The study's own analysis went as follows. Disease-linked TCR variants were identified with a new computational method built on a probabilistic model of VDJ rearrangement. In TCRdb, the public reads were trimmed at Q25 with fastp and aligned with MiXCR, with productive beta chains retained. One record per CDR3 amino acid sequence lists the most common genes and DNA. The V and J calls and clone size come from TCRdb's table, not from the authors' own analysis. The sample table lists a few hundred thousand distinct CDR3 sequences, 20% to 25% of them with a count of one. The ten most abundant clones make up around 16% of the sample. The paper as a whole reports these results and caveats: Some motif variants had previously been reported in the synovial fluid and blood of reactive arthritis patients, which suggests shared mechanisms of disease initiation. The disease-linked clones showed a CD8+ phenotype and occurred at relatively low frequencies in peripheral blood. A TCR beta motif of fewer than 10 highly homologous amino acid variants appeared characteristic of blood from ankylosing spondylitis patients. The disease-linked clones were reported as significantly enriched in matched synovial fluid samples from ankylosing spondylitis patients.

Unmatched junction bases come to 4, with V trimmed by 6 bases and J by 14 bases. CDR1 and CDR2 are drawn from the germline V gene: MNHEY, SVGAGI. The CDR3 runs 12 amino acids, cysteine and phenylalanine included. Just CDR3 DNA is preserved here, 36 bases in frame from base 1. The sequence derives from a male donor with ankylosing spondylitis. Sequenced material: blood, either unsorted or a sorted T cell fraction (not recorded which). Recombination joined TRBV6-5 with TRBJ2-1, with 13 junctional bases fitting TRBD2. The DNA reads as follows: TGTGCCAGCAGGGCCACTAGCGGGAGGGAGTTCTTC. Its protein reads: CASRATSGREFF.